This TCR beta chain comes out of a study of post-analysis software for immune sequencing data. Study at large: The disease courses spanned relapsing-remitting, secondary progressive and progressive-relapsing forms of multiple sclerosis.

Study outcomes and limitations: Higher frequency in patients than in controls was seen for five TRBV segments, with TRBV5-6, TRBV5-1 and TRBV20-1 among them. Multiple sclerosis was associated with a significant reduction in normalized Chao1 diversity relative to controls. F-measure co-clustering was strong for batch-matched samples.

TCR beta libraries were prepared from cDNA with unique molecular identifiers. Each sample of about 0.95 to 11 million input T cells yielded around 500,000 cDNA molecules, so each molecule approximated one T cell. From the PCR reads, TCRdb called clonotypes with MiXCR, one entry per CDR3 protein. Of roughly 800,000 distinct CDR3 sequences in the sample, about 45% were seen once. This clonotype was recorded only once. The antigen remains unidentified. The CDR3 is 16 residues long. CDR1 is DFQATT, CDR2 SNEGSKA, per germline (reference sequence). Losses at the gene ends were 0 bases for V and 8 bases for J; bases not matched to a gene: 9.

The chain combines TRBV20-1 with TRBJ2-4, with 11 bases lining up with TRBD1. This TCR was sampled from a girl aged 10-17 years with multiple sclerosis. The sequenced sample consisted of blood. The CDR3 DNA reads TGCAGTGCTAGAGATTCGTCGGGACAGGGGGTGGACATTCAGTACTTC. Amino acids: CSARDSSGQGVDIQYF.